This T cell receptor beta chain was documented in a study of cytotoxic CD8 clonotypes in ibrutinib-treated CLL. Across the whole study: The patients comprised some 10 relapsed/refractory and about 15 treatment-naive cases, about 18 IGHV unmutated.

General study points: At progression, clonality fell back toward baseline after rising at ibrutinib response.

This clone was recorded once. As yet, its antigen is unknown. Measured with immunoSEQ multiplex PCR; TCRdb has only the in-frame clones, and not every one. The data contain around 70,000 clones, 90% of them singletons. Germline CDR1 SGHAT, CDR2 FQNNGV. The CDR3 spans 12 residues. V dropped 5 bases and J dropped 7 bases, with 9 bases sitting between them. This specimen was PBMCs, taken after 12 months of ibrutinib treatment. The clonotype was recovered from a human donor with chronic lymphocytic leukemia. The V gene is TRBV11-2, the J gene TRBJ2-1, with no clear D. The CDR3 loop is CASSHRRNEQFF. CDR3 bases: TGTGCCAGCAGCCACCGTCGGAATGAGCAGTTCTTC. Supplemented by reference TRBV11-2 and TRBJ2-1, the full variable domain reads EAGVAQSPRYKIIEKRQSVAFWCNPISGHATLYWYQQILGQGPKLLIQFQNNGVVDDSQLPKDRFSAERLKGVDSTLKIQPAKLEDSAVYLCASSHRRNEQFFGPGTRLTVL.